This T cell receptor beta chain came from a study of T cells after yellow fever vaccination. One entry per CDR3 protein, called by TCRdb with MiXCR from the 5' RACE reads. Of some 670,000 distinct CDR3 sequences in the sample, 9% to 15% were seen once. This CDR3 has 15 residues. V lost 7 bases and J lost 1, with 16 bases in between. Germline V CDR1 and CDR2: LNHDA, SQIVND (reference sequence). This clonotype was picked up many times. Sequencing used PBMCs, obtained on the day of the yellow fever booster vaccination. The genes are TRBV19 and TRBJ1-1; a possible D gene is TRBD1 (6 bases). This clonotype originated in a man under 40 who received the YFV17D yellow fever vaccine. The CDR3 is CASTPPMGQNTEAFF. Written as DNA, the CDR3 is TGTGCCAGTACCCCCCCTATGGGACAGAACACTGAAGCTTTCTTT. Using reference TRBV19 and TRBJ1-1 for the parts outside the CDR3, the full variable domain is DGGITQSPKYLFRKEGQNVTLSCEQNLNHDAMYWYRQDPGQGLRLIYYSQIVNDFQKGDIAEGYSVSREKKESFPLTVTSAQKNPTAFYLCASTPPMGQNTEAFFGQGTRLTVV.